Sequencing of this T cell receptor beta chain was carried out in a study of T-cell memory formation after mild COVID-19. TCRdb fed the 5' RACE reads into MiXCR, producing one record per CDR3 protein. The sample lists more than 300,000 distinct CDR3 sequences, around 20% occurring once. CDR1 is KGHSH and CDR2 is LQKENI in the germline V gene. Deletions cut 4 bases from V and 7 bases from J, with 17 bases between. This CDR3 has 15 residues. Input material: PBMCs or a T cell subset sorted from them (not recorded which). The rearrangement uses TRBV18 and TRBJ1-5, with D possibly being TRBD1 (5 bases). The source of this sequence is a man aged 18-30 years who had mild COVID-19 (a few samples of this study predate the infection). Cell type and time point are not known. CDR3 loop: CASSQDAGSVQPQHF. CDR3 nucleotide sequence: TGTGCCAGCTCACAGGATGCAGGGTCGGTACAGCCCCAGCATTTT.